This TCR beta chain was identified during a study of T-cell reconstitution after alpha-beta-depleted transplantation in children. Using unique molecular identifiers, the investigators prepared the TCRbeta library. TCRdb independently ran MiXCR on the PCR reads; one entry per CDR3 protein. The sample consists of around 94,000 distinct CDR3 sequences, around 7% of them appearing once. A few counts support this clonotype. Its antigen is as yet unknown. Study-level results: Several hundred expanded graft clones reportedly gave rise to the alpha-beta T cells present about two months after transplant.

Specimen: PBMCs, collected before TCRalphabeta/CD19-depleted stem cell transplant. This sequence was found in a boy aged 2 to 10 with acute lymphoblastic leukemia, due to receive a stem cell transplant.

CDR3 DNA sequence: TGTGCCAGCAGCCAGGGAGGCCCGCAACAGGCGGCGGGCTATGGCTACACCTTC. It codes for CASSQGGPQQAAGYGYTF. This chain connects TRBV14 to TRBJ1-2, with TRBD1 as a possible D gene (5 bases). V lost 3 bases, J lost 4 bases, and 24 bases lay in between. The CDR3 length is 18 residues. The germline V gene encodes CDR1 SGHDN and CDR2 FVKESK.